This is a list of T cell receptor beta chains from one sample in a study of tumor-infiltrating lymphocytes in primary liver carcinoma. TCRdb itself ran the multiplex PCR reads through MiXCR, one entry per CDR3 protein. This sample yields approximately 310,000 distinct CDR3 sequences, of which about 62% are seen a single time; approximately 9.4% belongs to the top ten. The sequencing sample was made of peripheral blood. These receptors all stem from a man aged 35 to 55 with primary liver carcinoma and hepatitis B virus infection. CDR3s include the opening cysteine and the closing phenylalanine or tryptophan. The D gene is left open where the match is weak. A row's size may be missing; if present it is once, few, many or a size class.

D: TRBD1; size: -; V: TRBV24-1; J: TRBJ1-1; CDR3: CATSDSWTGGQAFF; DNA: TGTGCCACCAGTGATTCTTGGACAGGGGGGCAAGCTTTCTTT
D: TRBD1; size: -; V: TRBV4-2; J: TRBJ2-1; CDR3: CANTPTGTGGNNEQFF; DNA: TGTGCCAACACCCCGACCGGAACAGGGGGGAACAATGAGCAGTTCTTC
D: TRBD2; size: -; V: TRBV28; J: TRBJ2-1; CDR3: CANRTGLVIGSEQFF; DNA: TGTGCCAACAGAACCGGACTAGTAATAGGCAGTGAGCAGTTCTTC
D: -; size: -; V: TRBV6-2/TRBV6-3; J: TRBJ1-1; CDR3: CASTDYLQWNTEAFF; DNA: TGTGCCAGCACCGACTATCTACAGTGGAACACTGAAGCTTTCTTT
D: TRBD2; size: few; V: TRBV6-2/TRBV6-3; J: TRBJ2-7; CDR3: CANSPSGLAGSLSYEQYF; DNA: TGTGCCAACAGCCCCTCCGGACTAGCGGGTTCCCTCTCCTACGAGCAGTACTTC
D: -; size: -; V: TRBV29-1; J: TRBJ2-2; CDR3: CSVVSAGAKTGELFF; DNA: TGCAGCGTTGTGAGTGCGGGCGCGAAGACCGGGGAGCTGTTTTTT
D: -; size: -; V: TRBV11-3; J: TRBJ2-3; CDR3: CVSSLGPQGSTDTQYF; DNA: TGTGTCAGCAGCTTAGGTCCACAGGGAAGCACAGATACGCAGTATTTT
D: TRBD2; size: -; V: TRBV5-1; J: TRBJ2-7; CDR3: CASSLTGTSGAYEQYF; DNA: TGCGCCAGCAGCTTAACCGGGACTAGCGGGGCCTACGAGCAGTACTTC
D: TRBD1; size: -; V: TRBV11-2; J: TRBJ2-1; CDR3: CASSLGDRVFSEQFF; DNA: TGTGCCAGCAGCTTGGGGGACAGGGTCTTCAGTGAGCAGTTCTTC
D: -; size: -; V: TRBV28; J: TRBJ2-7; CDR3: CASKIGEVEQYF; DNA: TGTGCCAGCAAGATAGGGGAAGTCGAGCAGTACTTC
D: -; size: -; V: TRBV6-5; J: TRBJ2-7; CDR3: CASSYSSHTAYEQYF; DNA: TGTGCCAGCAGTTACTCGAGTCACACCGCCTACGAGCAGTACTTC
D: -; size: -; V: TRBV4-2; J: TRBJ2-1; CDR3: CASSRDGGRTYNEQFF; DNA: TGTGCCAGCAGCCGAGATGGGGGGAGGACCTACAATGAGCAGTTCTTC
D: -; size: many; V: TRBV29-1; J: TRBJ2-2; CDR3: CSAQGGEPNTGELFF; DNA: TGCAGCGCCCAAGGGGGGGAGCCGAACACCGGGGAGCTGTTTTTT
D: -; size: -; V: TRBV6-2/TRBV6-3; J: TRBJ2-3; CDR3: CAIRLSADTQYF; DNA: TGTGCCATCAGGCTCTCTGCGGATACGCAGTATTTT
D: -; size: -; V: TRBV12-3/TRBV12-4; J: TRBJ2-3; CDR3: CTSSFWVQGTDTQYF; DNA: TGTACCAGCAGTTTTTGGGTGCAGGGCACTGATACGCAGTATTTT
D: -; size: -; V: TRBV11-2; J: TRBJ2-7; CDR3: CARSLSYEQYF; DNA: TGTGCCCGCAGCTTATCCTACGAGCAATACTTC
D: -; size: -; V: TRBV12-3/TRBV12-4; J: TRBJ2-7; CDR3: CAGSIRNYEQYF; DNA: TGTGCCGGCAGCATAAGAAACTACGAGCAGTACTTC
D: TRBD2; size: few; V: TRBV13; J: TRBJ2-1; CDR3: CASSSPHSTSGTSGRDRLYNEQFF; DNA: TGTGCCAGCAGCTCCCCCCACTCGACGTCCGGGACTAGCGGGAGGGACCGCCTCTACAATGAGCAGTTCTTC
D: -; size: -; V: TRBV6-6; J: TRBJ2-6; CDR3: CASSYPTSSGANVLTF; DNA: TGTGCCAGCAGTTACCCAACAAGCTCTGGGGCCAACGTCCTGACTTTC
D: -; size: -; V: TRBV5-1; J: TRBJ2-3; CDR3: CASRYDKGTDTQYF; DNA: TGCGCCAGCAGATATGACAAGGGAACAGATACGCAGTATTTT
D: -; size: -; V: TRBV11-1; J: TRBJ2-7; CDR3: CASCLMGSGEYEQYF; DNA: TGTGCCAGCTGCTTAATGGGATCGGGAGAATACGAGCAGTACTTC
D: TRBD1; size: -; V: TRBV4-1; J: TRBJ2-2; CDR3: CARNQDRQGANTGELFF; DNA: TGCGCCCGCAACCAAGATCGCCAGGGGGCAAACACCGGGGAGCTGTTTTTT
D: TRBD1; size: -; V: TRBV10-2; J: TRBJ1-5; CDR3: CASNGDRGYEQPQHF; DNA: TGCGCCAGCAATGGGGACAGGGGTTATGAACAGCCCCAGCATTTT
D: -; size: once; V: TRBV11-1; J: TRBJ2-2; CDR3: CASSLVQGNNGELFF; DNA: TGTGCCAGCAGTTTAGTACAGGGAAATAACGGGGAGCTGTTTTTT
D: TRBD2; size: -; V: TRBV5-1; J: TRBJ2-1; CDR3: CASSQGLAGLSSYNEQFF; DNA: TGCGCCAGCAGCCAGGGACTAGCGGGTTTGAGCTCCTACAATGAGCAGTTCTTC
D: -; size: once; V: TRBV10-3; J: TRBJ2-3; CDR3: CVISGPGAATTDTQYF; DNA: TGTGTCATCAGCGGGCCCGGAGCGGCGACCACAGATACACAGTATTTT
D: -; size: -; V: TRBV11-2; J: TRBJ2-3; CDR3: CVSSARDLTYTQYF; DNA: TGTGTCAGCAGCGCCCGGGACCTCACATATACGCAGTATTTT